Below, one TCR beta chain is given with its context. As yet, its antigen is unknown. Use of 60 Vbeta and 13 Jbeta primers characterized the PCR. Using immunoSEQ multiplex PCR, the repertoire was profiled, and TCRdb retains in-frame clones only, with some absent. Its listing shows under 150,000 clones. These data come from a study of cytomegalovirus exposure and HLA in healthy donors. General study points: Per a later analysis, HLA-associated TCR beta chains showed more clonal expansion than other, equally common TCR beta chains. Several of the most significant clusters appeared linked to common viral pathogens, based on a later analysis.

Germline assignment: CDR1 SGHKS and CDR2 YYEKEE (reference sequence). This CDR3 region has 15 residues. Unmatched junction bases numbered 8, after V lost 5 bases and J lost 1 base. Material: PBMCs. This chain links TRBV5-5 with TRBJ2-7; 8 nucleotides line up with TRBD1. This TCR derives from a man aged 40-50 years in good health and CMV-seronegative. CDR3 loop: CASSSPGQVSYEQYF. In DNA, the CDR3 is TGTGCCAGCAGTTCTCCGGGACAGGTGTCCTACGAGCAGTACTTC.